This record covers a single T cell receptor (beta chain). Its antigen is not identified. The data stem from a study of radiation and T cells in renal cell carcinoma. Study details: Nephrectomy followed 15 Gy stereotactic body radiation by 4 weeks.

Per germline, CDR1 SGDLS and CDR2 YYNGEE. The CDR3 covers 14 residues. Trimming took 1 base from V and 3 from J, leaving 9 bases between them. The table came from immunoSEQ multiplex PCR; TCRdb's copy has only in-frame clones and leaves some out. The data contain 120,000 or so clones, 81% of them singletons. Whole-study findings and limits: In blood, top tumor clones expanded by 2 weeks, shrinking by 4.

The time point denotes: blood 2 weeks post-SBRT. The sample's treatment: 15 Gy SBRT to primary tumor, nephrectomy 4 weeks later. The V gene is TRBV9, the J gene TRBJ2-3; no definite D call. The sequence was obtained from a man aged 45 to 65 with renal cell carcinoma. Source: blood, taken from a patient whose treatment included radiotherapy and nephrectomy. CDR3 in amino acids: CASSVNPMTDTQYF. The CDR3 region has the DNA TGTGCCAGCAGCGTAAACCCCATGACAGATACGCAGTATTTT.